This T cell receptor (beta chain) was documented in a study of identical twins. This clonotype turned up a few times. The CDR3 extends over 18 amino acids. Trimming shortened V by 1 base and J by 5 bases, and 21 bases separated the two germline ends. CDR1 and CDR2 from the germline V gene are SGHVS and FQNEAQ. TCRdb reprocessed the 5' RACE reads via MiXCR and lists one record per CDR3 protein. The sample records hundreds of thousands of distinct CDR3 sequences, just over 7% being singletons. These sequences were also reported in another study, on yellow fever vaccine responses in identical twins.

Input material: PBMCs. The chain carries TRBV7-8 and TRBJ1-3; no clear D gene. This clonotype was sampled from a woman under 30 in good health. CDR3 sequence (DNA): TGTGCCAGCAGCTTAGGCATGGTTGGGGTAAAGTTAAGAAACACCATATATTTT. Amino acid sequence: CASSLGMVGVKLRNTIYF.